This T cell receptor (beta chain) appears in the sequencing data of a study of shared clonotypes between healthy human individuals. CD8 cells regarded as naive lacked CD45RO, were positively chosen for CCR7, and omitted terminally differentiated effector memory CD45RA+ cells. Those who donated were healthy HIV-negative adults, with no recent acute infections or vaccinations reported. Adult Caucasians living in Nashville, Tennessee made up all of the donors. Points on this clone: Within the sample, other DNA sequences also encode this same CDR3.

As processed by the authors: There were no quality scores in the junction-only immunoSEQ sequences, so filtering differed. Generated by immunoSEQ multiplex PCR, the TCRdb table keeps only in-frame clones and is missing some. V, J and clone size were drawn from that table, and D and trimming were deduced from the DNA. Of roughly 2 million clones in the sample, approximately 95% were seen once. Per germline, CDR1 SGDLS and CDR2 YYNGEE. V lost 0 bases to trimming and J lost 1 base, with 8 bases between them. The length of the CDR3 is 15 residues. This chain uses TRBV9 with TRBJ1-3; D not certain. The clonotype comes from a man younger than 30 in good health. Sequenced input: naive CD8+ T cells sorted from blood. CDR3 sequence (DNA): TGTGCCAGCAGCGTAGCTCCCGGGTCTGGAAACACCATATATTTT. Translation: CASSVAPGSGNTIYF. Together with reference TRBV9 and TRBJ1-3, the CDR3 gives the full variable domain: DSGVTQTPKHLITATGQRVTLRCSPRSGDLSVYWYQQSLDQGLQFLIQYYNGEERAKGNILERFSAQQFPDLHSELNLSSLELGDSALYFCASSVAPGSGNTIYFGEGSWLTVV.